Below, 12 T cell receptor beta chains from the same sample are listed, as sequenced in a study of cytomegalovirus exposure and HLA in healthy donors. The repertoire was sequenced with immunoSEQ multiplex PCR; TCRdb's copy has only in-frame clones and lacks some. The sample lists roughly 250,000 clones; roughly 89% were seen once. The sample was PBMCs. These receptors came from a woman younger than 35 in good health and CMV-seronegative.

V and J are TRBV20-1 and TRBJ2-7; D is uncertain. Germline CDR1 DFQATT, CDR2 SNEGSKA (reference sequence). The CDR3 length is 11 residues. V lost 5 bases and J lost 2, with 7 bases in between. In DNA form, the CDR3 reads TGCAGTGCTTCACAAGCCTACGAGCAGTACTTC. Translated: CSASQAYEQYF.

The V gene is TRBV30, the J gene TRBJ1-1; 9 bases fit TRBD1. Germline V gene lookup returns CDR1 GTSNPN and CDR2 SVGIG (reference sequence). The J segment lost 0 bases and the V segment lost 0 bases, leaving 5 bases of the junction unmatched. The CDR3 is made up of 16 amino acids. The DNA of the CDR3 is TGTGCCTGGAGTGTACAGGGGGACAGGGTGAACACTGAAGCTTTCTTT. Translation gives CAWSVQGDRVNTEAFF. Filled out from reference TRBV30 and TRBJ1-1, the complete variable domain reads SQTIHQWPATLVQPVGSPLSLECTVEGTSNPNLYWYRQAAGRGLQLLFYSVGIGQISSEVPQNLSASRPQDRQFILSSKKLLLSDSGFYLCAWSVQGDRVNTEAFFGQGTRLTVV.

J is TRBJ1-5 and V is TRBV7-2; D gene ambiguous. Germline V gene data show CDR1 as SGHTA and CDR2 as FQGNSA. V was cut by 3 bases and J by 4 bases, with 10 bases left in between. CDR3 length equals 14 residues. The CDR3 reads CASSFAFLNQPQHF. The CDR3 DNA is TGTGCCAGCAGCTTTGCCTTTCTAAATCAGCCCCAGCATTTT.

V is TRBV4-1 and J is TRBJ2-2, with 7 positions matching TRBD1. After removal of 4 bases from V and 7 bases from J, the junction contained 9 bases not matched to a gene. CDR1 and CDR2 (germline): MGHRA, YSYEKL. This CDR3 has 15 amino acids. The CDR3: CASSLGQGVIGELFF. The CDR3, as DNA: TGCGCCAGCAGCCTGGGGCAGGGGGTTATCGGGGAGCTGTTTTTT.

V and J are TRBV14 and TRBJ1-1; 9 nucleotides match TRBD1. The CDR3 consists of 16 residues. Per germline, CDR1 SGHDN and CDR2 FVKESK. Losses at the gene ends were 5 bases for V and 0 bases for J; bases not matched to a gene: 7. The CDR3 DNA sequence: TGTGCCAGCAGCGAAGTCGGGACAGGGTTGAACACTGAAGCTTTCTTT. Amino acids: CASSEVGTGLNTEAFF.

V gene TRBV7-9 combines with J gene TRBJ2-6; 7 positions match TRBD1. The V segment lost 8 bases and the J segment 4 bases; nucleotides outside the gene matches: 8. Germline assignment: CDR1 SEHNR and CDR2 FQNEAQ (reference sequence). The CDR3 is 15 residues long. This chain's CDR3 is CASYSGTAGANVLTF. The CDR3 bases are TGTGCCAGCTACTCCGGGACAGCGGGGGCCAACGTCCTGACTTTC.

This clone was counted a single time. V gene TRBV7-9 combines with J gene TRBJ2-6; tentatively, D is TRBD1 (5 bases). Trimming left V 4 bases short and J 2 bases short, with 12 bases between. CDR1 is SEHNR, CDR2 FQNEAQ, per germline (reference sequence). The CDR3 is 16 amino acids. The CDR3 spells CASSSSRGAGANVLTF. DNA of the CDR3: TGTGCCAGCAGCTCCTCTAGGGGTGCTGGGGCCAACGTCCTGACTTTC.

The rearrangement links TRBV5-5 to TRBJ1-6; 9 nucleotides line up with TRBD1. The length of the CDR3 is 18 residues. The junction had 16 bases not matched to a gene; V was cut back by 4 bases and J by 8 bases. Germline values: CDR1 SGHKS, CDR2 YYEKEE (reference sequence). This CDR3 is CASSPGQGGLIIDSPLHF. The DNA for the CDR3 is TGTGCCAGCAGCCCGGGACAGGGTGGTCTGATCATAGATTCACCCCTCCACTTT.

The J gene is TRBJ2-5, the V gene TRBV7-8, with TRBD2 as a possible D gene (6 bases). V lost 0 bases, J lost 6 bases, and 14 bases lay in between. CDR1 is SGHVS and CDR2 is FQNEAQ in the germline V gene. The CDR3 runs to 15 residues. The CDR3 coding sequence is TGTGCCAGCAGCTTAGCTCTGCTAGCGCGGCAGACCCAGTACTTC. Translation: CASSLALLARQTQYF.

This clone appeared once. The chain joins TRBV11-1 to TRBJ2-7, with 8 nucleotides matching TRBD1. The CDR3 loop spans 15 amino acids. Looked up from germline, CDR1 is SGHAT and CDR2 is FQDESV (reference sequence). Trimming took 5 bases from V and 1 from J; bases not matched to a gene: 7. The CDR3 protein is CASSPQTGASYEQYV. The CDR3 nucleotides read TGTGCCAGCAGCCCGCAGACAGGGGCTTCCTACGAGCAGTACGTC.

This clone was counted a single time. This CDR3 is CASSQPGGELFF. The CDR3 coding sequence is TGTGCCAGCAGCCAACCGGGTGGGGAGCTGTTTTTT. The rearrangement links TRBV14 to TRBJ2-2; D gene uncertain. V lost 2 bases, J lost 8 bases, and 6 bases lay in between. This CDR3 has 12 residues. Germline loops: CDR1 SGHDN, CDR2 FVKESK.

The chain uses TRBV28 and TRBJ1-2; unclear D gene. Per germline, CDR1 MDHEN and CDR2 SYDVKM. V was trimmed by 1 base and J by 3 bases, leaving 9 bases between them. The CDR3 has 14 residues. In DNA form, the CDR3 reads TGTGCCAGCAGTTTATTCGGGTATTACTATGGCTACACCTTC. It codes for CASSLFGYYYGYTF.